This T cell receptor beta chain was obtained from a study of cytomegalovirus exposure and HLA in healthy donors. Study summary: A subsequent analysis stated that the 100 to 150 validation repertoires were run on the same platform as the roughly 620 first-cohort repertoires.

The CDR3 is 15 amino acids. J lost 7 bases, V lost 1 base, and 5 bases had no gene match. Germline V gives CDR1 SGHVS, CDR2 FNYEAQ. Profiling relied on immunoSEQ multiplex PCR, and the TCRdb table lists in-frame clones only, not all of them. Of about 220,000 clones in the sample, around 88% were seen once. V gene TRBV7-6 combines with J gene TRBJ2-7; 12 nucleotides align to TRBD2. The receptor comes from a woman under 30 in good health and CMV-seronegative. Sequenced: PBMCs. This chain's CDR3 is CASSLGLAGVGEQYF. The CDR3 DNA reads as TGTGCCAGCAGCTTAGGACTAGCGGGAGTGGGGGAGCAGTACTTC.